This TCR beta chain was retrieved from a study of OX40 agonist ivuxolimab in advanced cancers. For the study at large: Partial responses were achieved by three patients, of whom one had hepatocellular carcinoma and two had cutaneous melanoma. General study points: Some of the lowest clonal expansion was seen in partial responders at 0.1-3.0 mg/kg.

Turning to this clone: Its cognate antigen is unknown.

Sequencing used immunoSEQ multiplex PCR; TCRdb keeps in-frame clones, though not all of them. This table has about 79,000 clones, more than 85% appearing once. The germline V and J ends were trimmed by 4 bases and 9 bases, with 16 bases remaining between them. Germline V gene sequence: CDR1 LNHDA, CDR2 SQIVND (reference sequence). The CDR3 consists of 13 residues. The TCR was taken from an adult with an advanced solid tumor such as melanoma, head and neck, liver or kidney cancer. The sequences come from CD4+ or CD8+ T cells sorted from blood, collected in a trial of the OX40 agonist ivuxolimab. The V gene is TRBV19, the J gene TRBJ2-7; TRBD2 is a possible D gene (5 bases). The CDR3 sequence: CASSNNVRAWQYF. As DNA, the CDR3 is TGTGCCAGTAGTAATAATGTGAGGGCCTGGCAGTACTTC.